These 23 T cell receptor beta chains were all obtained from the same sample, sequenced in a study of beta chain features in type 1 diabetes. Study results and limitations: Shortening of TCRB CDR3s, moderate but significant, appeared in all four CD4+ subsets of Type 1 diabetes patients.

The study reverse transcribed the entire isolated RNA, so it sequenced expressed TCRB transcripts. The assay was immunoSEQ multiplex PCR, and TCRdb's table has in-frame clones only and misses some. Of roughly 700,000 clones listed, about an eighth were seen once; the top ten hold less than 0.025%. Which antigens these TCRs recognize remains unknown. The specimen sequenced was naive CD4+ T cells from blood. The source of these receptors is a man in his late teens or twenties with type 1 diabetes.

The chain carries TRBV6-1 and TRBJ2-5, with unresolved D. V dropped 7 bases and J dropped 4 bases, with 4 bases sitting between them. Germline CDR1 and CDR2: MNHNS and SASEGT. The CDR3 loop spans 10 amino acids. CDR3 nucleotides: TGTGCCAGCACACTAGAGACCCAGTACTTC. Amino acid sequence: CASTLETQYF.

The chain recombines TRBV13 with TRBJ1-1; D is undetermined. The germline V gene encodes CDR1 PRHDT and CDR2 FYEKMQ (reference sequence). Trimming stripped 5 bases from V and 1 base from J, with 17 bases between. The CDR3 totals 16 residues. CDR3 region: CASSPPVGRRNTEAFF. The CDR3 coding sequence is TGTGCCAGCAGCCCACCCGTTGGACGAAGGAACACTGAAGCTTTCTTT.

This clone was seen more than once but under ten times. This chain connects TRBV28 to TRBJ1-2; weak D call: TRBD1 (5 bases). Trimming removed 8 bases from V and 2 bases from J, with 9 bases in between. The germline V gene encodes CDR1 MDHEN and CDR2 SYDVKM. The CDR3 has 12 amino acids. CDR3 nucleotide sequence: TGTGCCAGCGTGACAGTAAACTATGGCTACACCTTC. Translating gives CASVTVNYGYTF.

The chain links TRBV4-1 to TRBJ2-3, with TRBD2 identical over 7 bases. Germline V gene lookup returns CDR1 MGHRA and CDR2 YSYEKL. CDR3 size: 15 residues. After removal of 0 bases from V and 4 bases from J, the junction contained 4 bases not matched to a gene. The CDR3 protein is CASSQEGRGADTQYF. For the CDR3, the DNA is TGCGCCAGCAGCCAAGAGGGCCGGGGGGCAGATACGCAGTATTTT.

CDR3 coding DNA: TGTGCCAGCAGTCCGTCCCGGGACAGGGCCGAGACCCAGTACTTC. Translating it yields CASSPSRDRAETQYF. The rearrangement joins TRBV6-6 to TRBJ2-5; 9 bases are shared with TRBD1. J gave up 5 bases and V 5 bases, and 9 bases lay outside the gene matches. From germline, CDR1 is MNHNY and CDR2 SVGAGI (reference sequence). The CDR3 length is 15 residues.

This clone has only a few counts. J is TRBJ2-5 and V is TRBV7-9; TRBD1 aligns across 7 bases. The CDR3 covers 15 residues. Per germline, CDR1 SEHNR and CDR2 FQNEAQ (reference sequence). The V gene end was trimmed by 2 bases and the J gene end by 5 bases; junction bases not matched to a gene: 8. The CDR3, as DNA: TGTGCCAGCAGCTTATACACAGGGGATCCGGAGACCCAGTACTTC. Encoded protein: CASSLYTGDPETQYF.

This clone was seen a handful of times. Here the CDR3 reads CASSHRQGPYTEAFF. CDR3 coding DNA: TGTGCCAGCAGCCACCGACAGGGGCCTTACACTGAAGCTTTCTTT. This chain connects TRBV9 to TRBJ1-1; 8 nucleotides line up with TRBD1. Germline lookup yields CDR1 SGDLS and CDR2 YYNGEE. The CDR3 runs to 15 residues. J lost 3 bases, V lost 4 bases, and 8 bases had no gene match.

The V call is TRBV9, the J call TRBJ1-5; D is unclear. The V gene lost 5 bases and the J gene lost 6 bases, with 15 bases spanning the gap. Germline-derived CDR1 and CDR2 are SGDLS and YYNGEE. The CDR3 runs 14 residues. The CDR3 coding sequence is TGTGCCAGCAGTCCCCCGGGAGACGGTCAGCCCCAGCATTTT. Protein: CASSPPGDGQPQHF.

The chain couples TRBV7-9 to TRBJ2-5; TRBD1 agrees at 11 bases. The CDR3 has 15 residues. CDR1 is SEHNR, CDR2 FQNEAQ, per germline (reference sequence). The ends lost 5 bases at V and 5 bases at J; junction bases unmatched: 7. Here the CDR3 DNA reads TGTGCCAGCAGCCCCGGGACAGGGGGTACGGAGACCCAGTACTTC. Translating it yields CASSPGTGGTETQYF.

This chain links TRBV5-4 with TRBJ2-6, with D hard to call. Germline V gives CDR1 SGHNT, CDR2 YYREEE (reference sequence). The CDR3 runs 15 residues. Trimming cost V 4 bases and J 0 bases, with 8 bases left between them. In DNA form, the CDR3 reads TGTGCCAGCAGCCAGGAGAGCTCTGGGGCCAACGTCCTGACTTTC. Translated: CASSQESSGANVLTF.

CDR3 DNA sequence: TGCGCCAGCAGCCCTACAGCCTACGAGCAGTACTTC. As protein: CASSPTAYEQYF. This rearrangement joins TRBV5-1 to TRBJ2-7; D is unresolved. The CDR3 covers 12 residues. The germline gives CDR1 SGHRS, CDR2 YFSETQ. V was shortened by 4 bases and J by 2 bases, with 7 bases between the two germline ends.

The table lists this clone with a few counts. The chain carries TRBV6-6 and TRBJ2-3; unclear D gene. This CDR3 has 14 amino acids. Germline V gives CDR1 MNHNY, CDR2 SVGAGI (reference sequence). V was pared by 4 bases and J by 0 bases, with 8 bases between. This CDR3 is CASSLPPSTDTQYF. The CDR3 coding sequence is TGTGCCAGCAGTTTACCCCCTAGCACAGATACGCAGTATTTT.

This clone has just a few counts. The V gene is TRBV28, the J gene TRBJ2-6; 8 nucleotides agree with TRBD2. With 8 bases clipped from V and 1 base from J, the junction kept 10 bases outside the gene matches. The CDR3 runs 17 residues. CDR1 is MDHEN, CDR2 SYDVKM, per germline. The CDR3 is CASRGGRGTSGANVLTF. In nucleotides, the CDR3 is TGTGCCAGCCGGGGGGGCAGGGGAACGTCTGGGGCCAACGTCCTGACTTTC.

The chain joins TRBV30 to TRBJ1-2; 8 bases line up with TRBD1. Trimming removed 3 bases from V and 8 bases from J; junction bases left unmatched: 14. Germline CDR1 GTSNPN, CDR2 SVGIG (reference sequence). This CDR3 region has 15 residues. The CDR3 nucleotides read TGTGCCTGGAGAGGGACAGGCAGCCCATGGGGAGGCTACACCTTC. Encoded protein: CAWRGTGSPWGGYTF.

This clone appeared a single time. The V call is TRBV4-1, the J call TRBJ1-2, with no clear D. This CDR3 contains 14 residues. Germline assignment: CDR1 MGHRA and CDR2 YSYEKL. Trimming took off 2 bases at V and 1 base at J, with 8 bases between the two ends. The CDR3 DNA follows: TGCGCCAGCAGCCAACAGAGGTTTAACTATGGCTACACCTTC. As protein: CASSQQRFNYGYTF.

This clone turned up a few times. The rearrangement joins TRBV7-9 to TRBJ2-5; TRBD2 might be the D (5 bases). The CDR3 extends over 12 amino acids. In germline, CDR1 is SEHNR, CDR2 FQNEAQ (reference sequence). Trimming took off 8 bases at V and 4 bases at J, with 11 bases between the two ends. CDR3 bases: TGTGCCAGCCGTAGCCGGGGAGAGACCCAGTACTTC. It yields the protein CASRSRGETQYF.

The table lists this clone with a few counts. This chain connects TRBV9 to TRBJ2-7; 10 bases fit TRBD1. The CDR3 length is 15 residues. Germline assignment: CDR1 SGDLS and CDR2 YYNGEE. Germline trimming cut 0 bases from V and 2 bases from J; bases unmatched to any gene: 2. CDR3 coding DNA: TGTGCCAGCAGCGTAGAGGGACAGGGGACCTACGAGCAGTACTTC. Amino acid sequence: CASSVEGQGTYEQYF.

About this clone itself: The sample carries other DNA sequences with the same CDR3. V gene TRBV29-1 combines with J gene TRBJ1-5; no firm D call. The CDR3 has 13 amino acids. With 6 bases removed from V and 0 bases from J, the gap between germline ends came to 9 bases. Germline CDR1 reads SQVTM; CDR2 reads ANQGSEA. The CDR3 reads CSVRTDSNQPQHF. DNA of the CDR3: TGCAGCGTACGGACGGATAGCAATCAGCCCCAGCATTTT.

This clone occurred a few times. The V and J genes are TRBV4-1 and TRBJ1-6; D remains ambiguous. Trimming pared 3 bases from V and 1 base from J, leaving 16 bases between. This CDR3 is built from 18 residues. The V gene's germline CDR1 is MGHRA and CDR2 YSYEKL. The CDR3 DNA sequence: TGCGCCAGCAGCCAGGGTTACACGGGCAGATCCTATAATTCACCCCTCCACTTT. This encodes CASSQGYTGRSYNSPLHF.

This CDR3 is CASNGEAYNEQFF. The DNA of the CDR3 is TGTGCCAGTAATGGGGAAGCCTACAATGAGCAGTTCTTC. The chain has TRBV19 and TRBJ2-1; D is ambiguous. This CDR3 has 13 amino acids. The germline V gene encodes CDR1 LNHDA and CDR2 SQIVND (reference sequence). Deletions cut 7 bases from V and 2 bases from J, with 9 bases between.

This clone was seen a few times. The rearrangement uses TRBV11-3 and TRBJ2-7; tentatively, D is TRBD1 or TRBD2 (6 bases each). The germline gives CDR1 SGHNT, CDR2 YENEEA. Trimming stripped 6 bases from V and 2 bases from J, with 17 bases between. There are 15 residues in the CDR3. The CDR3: CASRSTGSSAYEQYF. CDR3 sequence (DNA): TGTGCCAGCAGATCAACAGGGTCTAGCGCCTACGAGCAGTACTTC.

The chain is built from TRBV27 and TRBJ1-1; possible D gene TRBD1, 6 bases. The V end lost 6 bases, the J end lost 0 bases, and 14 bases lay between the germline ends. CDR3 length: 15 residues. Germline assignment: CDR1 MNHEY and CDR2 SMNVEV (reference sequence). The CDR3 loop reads CASRTDDRLNTEAFF. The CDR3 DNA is TGTGCCAGCAGAACCGATGACAGGTTGAACACTGAAGCTTTCTTT.

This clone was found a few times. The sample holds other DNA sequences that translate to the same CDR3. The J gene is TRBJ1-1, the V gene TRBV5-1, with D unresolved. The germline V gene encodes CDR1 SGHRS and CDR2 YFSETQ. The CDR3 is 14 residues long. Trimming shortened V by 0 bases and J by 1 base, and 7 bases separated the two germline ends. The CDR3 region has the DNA TGCGCCAGCAGCTTGGACCGCGGGAACACTGAAGCTTTCTTT. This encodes CASSLDRGNTEAFF.